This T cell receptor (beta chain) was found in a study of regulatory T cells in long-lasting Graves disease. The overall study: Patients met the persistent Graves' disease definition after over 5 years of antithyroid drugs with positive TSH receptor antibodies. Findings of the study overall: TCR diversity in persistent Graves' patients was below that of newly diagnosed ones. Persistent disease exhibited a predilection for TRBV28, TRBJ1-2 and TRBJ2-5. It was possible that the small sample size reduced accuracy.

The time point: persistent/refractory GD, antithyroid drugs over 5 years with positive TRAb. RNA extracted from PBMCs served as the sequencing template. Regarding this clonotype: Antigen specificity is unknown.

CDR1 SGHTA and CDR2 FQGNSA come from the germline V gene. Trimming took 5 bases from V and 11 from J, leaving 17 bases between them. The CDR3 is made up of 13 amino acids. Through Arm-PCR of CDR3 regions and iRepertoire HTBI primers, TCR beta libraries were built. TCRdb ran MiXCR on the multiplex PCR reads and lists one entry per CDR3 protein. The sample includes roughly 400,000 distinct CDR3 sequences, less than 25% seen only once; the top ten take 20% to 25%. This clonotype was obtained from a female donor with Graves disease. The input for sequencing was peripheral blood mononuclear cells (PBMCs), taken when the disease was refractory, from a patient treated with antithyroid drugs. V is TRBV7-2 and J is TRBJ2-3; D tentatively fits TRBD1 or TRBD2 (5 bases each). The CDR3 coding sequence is TGTGCCAGCAGCGAGAGGGGTCTCCCGGGGCAGTATTTT. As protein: CASSERGLPGQYF.